The clone carrying this TCR beta chain has at least ten counts. What it binds is not known. The record originates from a study of T-cell memory formation after mild COVID-19. Background on the study: Largely donor-specific sequence clusters came from two donors. Study-wide points: Cross-reactive memory apparently joined, as some responding clones appeared in pre-infection memory. CD4+ bias marked clones expanding day 15 to 37, unlike balanced contracting clones.

Germline CDR1 reads MGHRA; CDR2 reads YSYEKL. The length of the CDR3 is 15 residues. V lost 4 bases and J 2 bases, leaving 13 bases between the germline ends. TCRdb redid the calling of the 5' RACE reads with MiXCR, one entry per CDR3 protein. Of roughly 200,000 distinct CDR3 sequences listed, 9% to 10% were seen once; the top ten hold 3% to 4%. The chain joins TRBV4-1 to TRBJ2-3, with a tentative D call TRBD2 (6 bases). The TCR was taken from a young man who had mild COVID-19 (a few samples of this study predate the infection). Cell type and time point are not known. The sample comprised PBMCs or a T cell subset sorted from them (not recorded which). CDR3 amino acids: CASSPGLATTDTQYF. CDR3 nucleotide sequence: TGCGCCAGCAGCCCTGGTCTAGCGACCACAGATACGCAGTATTTT.